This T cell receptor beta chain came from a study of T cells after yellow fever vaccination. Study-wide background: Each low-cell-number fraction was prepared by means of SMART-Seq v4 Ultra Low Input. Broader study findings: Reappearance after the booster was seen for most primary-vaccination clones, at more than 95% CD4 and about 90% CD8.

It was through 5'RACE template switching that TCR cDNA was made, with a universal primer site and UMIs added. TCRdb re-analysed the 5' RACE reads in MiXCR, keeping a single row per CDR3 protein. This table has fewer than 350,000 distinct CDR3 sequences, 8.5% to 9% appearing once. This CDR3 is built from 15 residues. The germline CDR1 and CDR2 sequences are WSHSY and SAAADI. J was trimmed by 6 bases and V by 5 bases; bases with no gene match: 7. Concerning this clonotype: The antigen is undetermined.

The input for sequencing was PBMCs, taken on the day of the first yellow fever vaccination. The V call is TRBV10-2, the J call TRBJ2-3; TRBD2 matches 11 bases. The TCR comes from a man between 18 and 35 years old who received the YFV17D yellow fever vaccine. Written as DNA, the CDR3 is TGCGCCAGCAGTCAATCACTAGCGGGGGCCGATACGCAGTATTTT. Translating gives CASSQSLAGADTQYF.